The clone carrying this T cell receptor (beta chain) was seen many times. Sequenced by immunoSEQ multiplex PCR; TCRdb stores in-frame clones only, minus some. The sample consists of 35,000 to 50,000 clones, around four fifths of them appearing once. This sample is part of a study of control samples from healthy donors and cancer patients. Germline CDR1 reads SGHDN; CDR2 reads FVKESK. V lost 1 base to trimming and J lost 0 bases, with 7 bases between them. The CDR3 runs 16 residues. The genes are TRBV14 and TRBJ2-6, with D unresolved. This clonotype was obtained from a man aged 55 to 70 in good health. Material: blood. The CDR3 loop reads CASSQGGFSGANVLTF. The CDR3 DNA reads as TGTGCCAGCAGCCAAGGAGGCTTCTCTGGGGCCAACGTCCTGACTTTC.